This T cell receptor (beta chain) appears in the sequencing data of a study of blood T cells in healthy people across ages. Next came a second PCR, run for roughly 6 to 11 cycles, which used a sample-barcoded 5' primer along with a J-beta primer mix. TCRdb redid the calling of the 5' RACE reads with MiXCR, one entry per CDR3 protein. Among around 1,000,000 distinct CDR3 sequences listed, approximately 25% were seen once. The V segment lost 5 bases and the J segment 2 bases; nucleotides outside the gene matches: 13. The length of the CDR3 is 18 residues. Germline-derived CDR1 and CDR2 are SEHNR and FQNEAQ (reference sequence). Each sample yielded at least 6 million isolated PBMCs. This sample also belongs to another study, concerning T cells of mothers and their children. As that study records: The donor cohort consisted of a few healthy Caucasian mothers and their six children. Extraction yielded RNA that went, in full, into cDNA synthesis at approximately 1.5 ug per 15 ul.

The chain has TRBV7-9 and TRBJ2-5; TRBD2 aligns across 11 bases. The sample was blood. The receptor's source is a girl aged 2-10 years in good health. CDR3 amino acids: CASSRQFLAGGRQETQYF. CDR3 nucleotide sequence: TGTGCCAGCAGCCGACAATTCCTAGCGGGGGGTAGGCAAGAGACCCAGTACTTC.